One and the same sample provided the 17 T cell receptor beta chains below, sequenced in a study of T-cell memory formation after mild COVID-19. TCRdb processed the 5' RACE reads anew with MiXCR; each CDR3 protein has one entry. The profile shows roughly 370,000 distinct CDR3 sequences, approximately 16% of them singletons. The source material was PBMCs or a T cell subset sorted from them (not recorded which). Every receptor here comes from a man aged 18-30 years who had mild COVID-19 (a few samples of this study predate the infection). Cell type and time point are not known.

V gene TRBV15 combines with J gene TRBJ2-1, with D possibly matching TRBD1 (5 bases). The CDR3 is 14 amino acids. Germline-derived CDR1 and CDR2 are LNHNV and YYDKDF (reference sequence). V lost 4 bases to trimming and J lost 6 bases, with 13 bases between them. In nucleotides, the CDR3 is TGTGCCACCAGCACAGGGTCCCAGGGCAATGAGCAGTTCTTC. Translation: CATSTGSQGNEQFF.

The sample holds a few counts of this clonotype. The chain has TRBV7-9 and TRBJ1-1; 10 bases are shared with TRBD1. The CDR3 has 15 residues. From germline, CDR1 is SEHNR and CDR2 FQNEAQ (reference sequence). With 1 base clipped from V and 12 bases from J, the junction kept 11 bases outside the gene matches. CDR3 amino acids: CASSLDLGTGVITFF. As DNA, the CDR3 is TGTGCCAGCAGCTTAGACCTCGGGACAGGGGTCATAACTTTCTTT.

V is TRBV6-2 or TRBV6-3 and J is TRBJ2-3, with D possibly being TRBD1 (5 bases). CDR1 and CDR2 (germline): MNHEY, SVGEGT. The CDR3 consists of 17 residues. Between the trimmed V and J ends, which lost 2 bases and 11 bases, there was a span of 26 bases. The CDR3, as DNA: TGTGCCAGCAGTTACGCGCAAGCAGGGCCCCTTACCCGGGTGCAGTATTTT. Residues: CASSYAQAGPLTRVQYF.

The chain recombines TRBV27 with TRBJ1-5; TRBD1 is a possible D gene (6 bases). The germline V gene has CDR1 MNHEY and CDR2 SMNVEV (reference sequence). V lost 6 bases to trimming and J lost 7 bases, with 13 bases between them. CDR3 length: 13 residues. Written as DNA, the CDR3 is TGTGCCAGCAGCAGGACAGCGGGACAGCCCCAGCATTTT. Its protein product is CASSRTAGQPQHF.

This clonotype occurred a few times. This CDR3 is CASSLQGPSSYGYTF. CDR3 DNA sequence: TGTGCCAGCAGCTTACAGGGGCCCTCAAGTTATGGCTACACCTTC. V and J are TRBV7-2 and TRBJ1-2, with D possibly being TRBD1 (6 bases). The germline V and J ends were trimmed by 2 bases and 5 bases, with 15 bases remaining between them. CDR3 size: 15 residues. Germline V lookup: CDR1 SGHTA, CDR2 FQGNSA.

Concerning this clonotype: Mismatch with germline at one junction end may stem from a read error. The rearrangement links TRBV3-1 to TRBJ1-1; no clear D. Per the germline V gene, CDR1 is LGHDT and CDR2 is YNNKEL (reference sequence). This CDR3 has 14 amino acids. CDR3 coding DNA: TGTGCCAGCAGCCACCATTGGGTGAACAATGAAGCTTTCTTT. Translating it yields CASSHHWVNNEAFF.

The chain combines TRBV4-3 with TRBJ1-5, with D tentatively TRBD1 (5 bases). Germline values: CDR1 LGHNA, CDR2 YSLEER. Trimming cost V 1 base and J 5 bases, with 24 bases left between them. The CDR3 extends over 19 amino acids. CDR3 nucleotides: TGCGCCAGCAGCCAAGCGTCTCTTCCGGACAATGGTATTGATCAGCCCCAGCATTTT. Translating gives CASSQASLPDNGIDQPQHF.

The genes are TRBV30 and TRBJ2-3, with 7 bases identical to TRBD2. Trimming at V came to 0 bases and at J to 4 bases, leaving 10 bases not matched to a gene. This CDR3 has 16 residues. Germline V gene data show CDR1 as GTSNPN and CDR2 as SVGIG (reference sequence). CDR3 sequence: CAWSVQPAGRSDTQYF. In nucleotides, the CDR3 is TGTGCCTGGAGTGTACAGCCAGCGGGGAGGTCAGATACGCAGTATTTT.

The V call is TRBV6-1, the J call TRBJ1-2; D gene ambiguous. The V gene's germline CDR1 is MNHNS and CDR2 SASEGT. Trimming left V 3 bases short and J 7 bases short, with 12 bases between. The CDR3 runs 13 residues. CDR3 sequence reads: CASSDTGYRGYTF. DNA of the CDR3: TGTGCCAGCAGTGACACGGGGTACCGTGGCTACACCTTC.

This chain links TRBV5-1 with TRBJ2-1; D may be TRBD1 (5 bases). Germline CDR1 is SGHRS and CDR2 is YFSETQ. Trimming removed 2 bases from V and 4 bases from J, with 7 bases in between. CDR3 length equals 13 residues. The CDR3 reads CASSFRGYNEQFF. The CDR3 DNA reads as TGCGCCAGCAGCTTTAGGGGATACAATGAGCAGTTCTTC.

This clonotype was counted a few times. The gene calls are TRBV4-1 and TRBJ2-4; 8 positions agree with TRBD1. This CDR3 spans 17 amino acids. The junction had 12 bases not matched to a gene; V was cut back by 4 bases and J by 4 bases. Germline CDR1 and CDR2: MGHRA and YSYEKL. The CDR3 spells CASSPGPATGGKNIQYF. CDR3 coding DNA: TGCGCCAGCAGCCCGGGCCCGGCTACAGGGGGGAAAAACATTCAGTACTTC.

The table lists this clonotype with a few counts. The CDR3 DNA reads TGTGCCTGTGTCAGGGGAGCAGGCGGTGAAGCTTTCTTT. This encodes CACVRGAGGEAFF. The chain is built from TRBV30 and TRBJ1-1, with D perhaps TRBD1 (6 bases). V lost 6 bases and J 7 bases, leaving 18 bases between the germline ends. The CDR3 sequence is 13 residues long. The V gene's germline CDR1 is GTSNPN and CDR2 SVGIG (reference sequence).

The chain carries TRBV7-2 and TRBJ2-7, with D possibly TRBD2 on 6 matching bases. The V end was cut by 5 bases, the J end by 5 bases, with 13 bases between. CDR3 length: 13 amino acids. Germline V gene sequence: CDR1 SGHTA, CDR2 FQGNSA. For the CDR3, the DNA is TGTGCCAGCAGCCTCGGGCTAGCGAACGAGCAGTACGTC. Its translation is CASSLGLANEQYV.

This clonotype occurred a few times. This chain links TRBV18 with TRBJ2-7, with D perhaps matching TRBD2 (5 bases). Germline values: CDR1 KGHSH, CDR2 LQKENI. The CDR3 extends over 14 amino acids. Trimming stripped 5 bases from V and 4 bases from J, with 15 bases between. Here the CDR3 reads CASSDEGPGYEQYV. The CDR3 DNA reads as TGTGCCAGCTCAGACGAGGGTCCGGGTTACGAGCAGTACGTC.

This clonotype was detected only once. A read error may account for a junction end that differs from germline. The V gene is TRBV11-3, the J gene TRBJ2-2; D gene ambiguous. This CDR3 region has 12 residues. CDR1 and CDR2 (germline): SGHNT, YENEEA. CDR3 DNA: TGTGCCATCAGCCAACGGAACGGGGAGCTGTTTTTT. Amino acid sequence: CAISQRNGELFF.

The CDR3 region has the DNA TGTGCCAGCAGTTTAGGACAGGGGACCGGATACACCTTC. It codes for CASSLGQGTGYTF. The rearrangement links TRBV6-5 to TRBJ1-2, with 9 bases fitting TRBD1. The CDR3 is 13 residues long. Per germline, CDR1 MNHEY and CDR2 SVGAGI. V lost 4 bases to trimming and J lost 11 bases; unmatched junction nucleotides: 8.

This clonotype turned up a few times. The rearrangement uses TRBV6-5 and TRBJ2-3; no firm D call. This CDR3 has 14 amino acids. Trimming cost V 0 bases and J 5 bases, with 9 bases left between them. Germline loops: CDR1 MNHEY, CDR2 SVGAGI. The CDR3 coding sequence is TGTGCCAGCAGTTACTCGAACTCCGGAGATACGCAGTATTTT. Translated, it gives CASSYSNSGDTQYF.